Each of the 29 T cell receptor beta chains below was sequenced from the same sample in a study of cytomegalovirus exposure and HLA in healthy donors (dated by TCRdb to the late 2010s). The library was generated by the immunoSEQ multiplex PCR assay. A mixture of 60 forward primers for TCR Vbeta segments and 13 reverse primers for TCR Jbeta segments was used in the multiplex PCR. Not all clones reach the TCRdb copy of this immuneACCESS table, which keeps in-frame sequences only. Checked studies attribute under half of the gap to unresolved V genes and leave the rest unexplained. The sample has 150,000 to 200,000 clones on record, more than 80% of them singletons. Of the sample, 2.4% falls within the top ten clones. The specimen sequenced was PBMCs. The receptor set was obtained from a male donor in good health and CMV-seronegative.

The V and J genes are TRBV19 and TRBJ2-5; TRBD2 matches 8 bases. The CDR3 covers 16 residues. V lost 1 base to trimming and J lost 1 base; unmatched junction nucleotides: 5. Germline CDR1 LNHDA, CDR2 SQIVND (reference sequence). The DNA for the CDR3 is TGTGCCAGTAGTATAGGGGTGCGGGGGGTCCAAGAGACCCAGTACTTC. Encoded protein: CASSIGVRGVQETQYF.

The chain uses TRBV6-1 and TRBJ1-5, with 11 bases identical to TRBD1. The CDR3 is 14 amino acids. Germline assignment: CDR1 MNHNS and CDR2 SASEGT. Unmatched junction bases numbered 4, after V lost 4 bases and J lost 8 bases. DNA for the CDR3: TGTGCCAGCAGTGGGACAGGGGGCTGGGAGCCCCAGCATTTT. Protein sequence: CASSGTGGWEPQHF.

The chain has TRBV28 and TRBJ2-3; 11 bases agree with TRBD1. Germline assignment: CDR1 MDHEN and CDR2 SYDVKM. The CDR3 length is 16 residues. Unmatched junction bases numbered 13, after V lost 6 bases and J lost 8 bases. The CDR3 sequence is CASREDRGPTRVTQYF. DNA for the CDR3: TGTGCCAGCAGAGAGGACAGGGGGCCGACGAGGGTTACGCAGTATTTT.

The gene calls are TRBV28 and TRBJ2-3, with 9 nucleotides matching TRBD1. The V segment lost 5 bases and the J segment 0 bases; nucleotides outside the gene matches: 9. Germline assignment: CDR1 MDHEN and CDR2 SYDVKM. CDR3 length equals 17 residues. CDR3 DNA sequence: TGTGCCAGCAGTGGCACTACAGGGGGCTTTAGCACAGATACGCAGTATTTT. It yields the protein CASSGTTGGFSTDTQYF.

The chain joins TRBV28 to TRBJ2-4; 7 bases are shared with TRBD1. Germline CDR1 MDHEN, CDR2 SYDVKM. The CDR3 loop spans 15 amino acids. V was clipped by 8 bases and J by 0 bases; unmatched bases: 7. CDR3 amino acids: CASGGRGLAKNIQYF. For the CDR3, the DNA is TGTGCCAGCGGAGGTAGGGGGCTAGCCAAAAACATTCAGTACTTC.

This chain joins TRBV5-4 and TRBJ1-3; no clear D gene. The V gene lost 0 bases and the J gene lost 0 bases, with 4 bases spanning the gap. Germline-derived CDR1 and CDR2 are SGHNT and YYREEE (reference sequence). This CDR3 has 14 residues. The CDR3 DNA reads as TGTGCCAGCAGCTTGGGTTACTCTGGAAACACCATATATTTT. It translates to CASSLGYSGNTIYF.

The J gene is TRBJ2-1, the V gene TRBV29-1; 8 nucleotides match TRBD1. In germline, CDR1 is SQVTM, CDR2 ANQGSEA. This CDR3 has 15 residues. V shed 8 bases, J shed 2 bases, and the junction held 11 bases outside the gene matches. The CDR3 loop is CSSFEAGGAYNEQFF. CDR3 coding DNA: TGCAGCTCCTTTGAAGCAGGGGGCGCCTACAATGAGCAGTTCTTC.

This clone was found once. The rearrangement uses TRBV14 and TRBJ1-4; TRBD1 matches at 7 bases. Looked up from germline, CDR1 is SGHDN and CDR2 is FVKESK. J gave up 5 bases and V 5 bases, and 5 bases lay outside the gene matches. The CDR3 loop spans 14 amino acids. The DNA of the CDR3 is TGTGCCAGCAGCAGGGGGCGAAGGAATGAAAAACTGTTTTTT. Its translation is CASSRGRRNEKLFF.

This clone was seen a single time. This chain uses TRBV19 with TRBJ1-6, with D possibly matching TRBD1 (6 bases). CDR3 size: 14 residues. V dropped 7 bases and J dropped 6 bases, with 13 bases sitting between them. CDR1 LNHDA and CDR2 SQIVND come from the germline V gene (reference sequence). The CDR3 here is CASTDTGFNSPLHF. In DNA form, the CDR3 reads TGTGCCAGTACCGACACAGGGTTTAATTCACCCCTCCACTTT.

Remarks on this clone: The germline gene is not matched at one end of the junction; a read error may be the cause. The chain couples TRBV13 to TRBJ1-2; 9 bases are a match to TRBD1. This CDR3 has 15 residues. In germline, CDR1 is PRHDT, CDR2 FYEKMQ (reference sequence). DNA for the CDR3: TGTGCCAGCAGCTTAGCTGGACAGGGGACCTATGGCTACCCCTTC. This codes for CASSLAGQGTYGYPF.

This chain connects TRBV5-1 to TRBJ2-2; D call uncertain. The CDR3 length is 12 residues. Germline lookup yields CDR1 SGHRS and CDR2 YFSETQ. The V gene lost 7 bases and the J gene lost 4 bases, with 8 bases spanning the gap. The CDR3 loop reads CASHEATGELFF. In nucleotides, the CDR3 is TGCGCCAGCCACGAGGCCACCGGGGAGCTGTTTTTT.

This clone was picked up a small number of times. The chain has TRBV5-1 and TRBJ1-1; D not certain. Germline V gene data show CDR1 as SGHRS and CDR2 as YFSETQ. The CDR3 contains 13 residues. V was shortened by 0 bases and J by 3 bases, with 6 bases between the two germline ends. In DNA form, the CDR3 reads TGCGCCAGCAGCTTGGCAGAGGACACTGAAGCTTTCTTT. Translation gives CASSLAEDTEAFF.

This clone has a handful of counts. The J gene is TRBJ2-3, the V gene TRBV4-1; 11 bases agree with TRBD1. Germline CDR1 and CDR2: MGHRA and YSYEKL. This CDR3 is 17 amino acids long. Trimming at V came to 1 base and at J to 5 bases, leaving 8 bases not matched to a gene. CDR3 coding DNA: TGCGCCAGCAGCCAAGTGGTGGGACAGGGGGTCAGAGATACGCAGTATTTT. This gives the protein CASSQVVGQGVRDTQYF.

V and J are TRBV5-1 and TRBJ2-7, with 7 bases identical to TRBD1. The CDR3 runs 16 residues. With 1 base clipped from V and 0 bases from J, the junction kept 7 bases outside the gene matches. Germline V gives CDR1 SGHRS, CDR2 YFSETQ. CDR3 in amino acids: CASSLSSGGFSYEQYF. Here the CDR3 DNA reads TGCGCCAGCAGCTTGTCTTCAGGGGGTTTCTCCTACGAGCAGTACTTC.

V usage is TRBV4-3 and J usage is TRBJ1-6; the D gene is possibly TRBD1 (6 bases). V was trimmed by 1 base and J by 10 bases, leaving 17 bases between them. This CDR3 region has 16 residues. Germline loops: CDR1 LGHNA, CDR2 YSLEER. The CDR3 DNA sequence: TGCGCCAGCAGCCAAGGTGAATGGGGGCAGTCATCACCCCTCCACTTT. Translated: CASSQGEWGQSSPLHF.

Here the CDR3 reads CASSLVRSSYNSPLHF. CDR3 bases: TGCGCCAGCAGCTTGGTTAGGAGCTCCTATAATTCACCCCTCCACTTT. V is TRBV5-1 and J is TRBJ1-6; D uncertain. The CDR3 totals 16 residues. Germline values: CDR1 SGHRS, CDR2 YFSETQ. V was shortened by 0 bases and J by 0 bases, with 7 bases between the two germline ends.

This clone came up a few times. The rearrangement links TRBV30 to TRBJ1-1; weak D call: TRBD1 (5 bases). With 5 bases removed from V and 1 base from J, the gap between germline ends came to 8 bases. Germline assignment: CDR1 GTSNPN and CDR2 SVGIG (reference sequence). This CDR3 has 12 amino acids. The CDR3 bases are TGTGCCTGGGGCAGGGAGAACACTGAAGCTTTCTTT. Protein: CAWGRENTEAFF.

The gene calls are TRBV6-5 and TRBJ2-7, with 10 nucleotides matching TRBD1. The CDR3 is 14 amino acids. Unmatched junction bases numbered 8, after V lost 7 bases and J lost 5 bases. Germline assignment: CDR1 MNHEY and CDR2 SVGAGI. The CDR3 nucleotides read TGTGCCAGCACACTTAGGACAGGGGGTGACGAGCAGTACTTC. It yields the protein CASTLRTGGDEQYF.

The J gene is TRBJ1-5, the V gene TRBV10-3; 7 bases map to TRBD1. The CDR3 covers 15 residues. With V trimmed by 0 bases and J by 5 bases, 4 bases remained unmatched. CDR1 and CDR2 from the germline V gene are ENHRY and SYGVKD. The CDR3 here is CAISESRQGDQPQHF. CDR3 sequence (DNA): TGTGCCATCAGTGAGTCACGACAGGGTGATCAGCCCCAGCATTTT.

The chain combines TRBV7-4 with TRBJ2-7; no firm D call. Between the trimmed V and J ends, which lost 5 bases and 6 bases, there was a span of 23 bases. This CDR3 has 16 residues. The germline V gene has CDR1 SGHVT and CDR2 SQSDAQ. The CDR3 spells CASSLIFPPVLAEQYF. CDR3 in DNA: TGTGCCAGCAGCCTCATATTTCCCCCGGTTTTAGCCGAGCAGTACTTC. The full variable domain, in which reference TRBV7-4 and TRBJ2-7 provide the parts outside the CDR3, is GAGVSQSPRYKVAKRGRDVALRCDSISGHVTLYWYRQTLGQGSEVLTYSQSDAQRDKSGRPSGRFSAERPERSVSTLKIQRTEQGDSAVYLCASSLIFPPVLAEQYFGPGTRLTVT.

The CDR3 DNA reads TGTGCCACCAGTGGCAGGGGAGGGGGAGATACGCAGTATTTT. Its translation: CATSGRGGGDTQYF. The chain joins TRBV7-3 to TRBJ2-3; possible D gene TRBD2, 7 bases. V lost 10 bases and J lost 5, with 19 bases in between. The CDR3 is made up of 14 amino acids. Germline CDR1 is SGHTA and CDR2 is FQGTGA.

The V and J genes are TRBV5-1 and TRBJ2-2; D remains unclear. V was pared by 4 bases and J by 3 bases, with 7 bases between. Germline V gene data show CDR1 as SGHRS and CDR2 as YFSETQ. The CDR3 runs to 13 residues. In nucleotides, the CDR3 is TGCGCCAGCAGCCTTGTCGACACCGGGGAGCTGTTTTTT. Translating gives CASSLVDTGELFF.

The chain recombines TRBV7-9 with TRBJ1-1, with a tentative D call TRBD1 (6 bases). V gave up 1 base and J gave up 5 bases, with 8 bases separating them. The CDR3 extends over 13 amino acids. Germline V gives CDR1 SEHNR, CDR2 FQNEAQ (reference sequence). The CDR3 bases are TGTGCCAGCAGCTTAGAGGGGGGGACTGAAGCTTTCTTT. This sequence encodes CASSLEGGTEAFF.

The count of this clone is one. The gene calls are TRBV28 and TRBJ2-7; the match to TRBD1 covers 9 bases. Germline V lookup: CDR1 MDHEN, CDR2 SYDVKM. The CDR3 contains 13 residues. The ends lost 4 bases at V and 4 bases at J; junction bases unmatched: 2. CDR3 nucleotide sequence: TGTGCCAGCAGTTGGGGACAGGGTTACGAGCAGTACTTC. Translating gives CASSWGQGYEQYF. The whole variable domain, remainder taken from reference TRBV28 and TRBJ2-7, is DVKVTQSSRYLVKRTGEKVFLECVQDMDHENMFWYRQDPGLGLRLIYFSYDVKMKEKGDIPEGYSVSREKKERFSLILESASTNQTSMYLCASSWGQGYEQYFGPGTRLTVT.

V and J are TRBV5-1 and TRBJ1-1; 7 bases fit TRBD1. V shed 5 bases, J shed 1 base, and the junction held 5 bases outside the gene matches. Germline V gene data show CDR1 as SGHRS and CDR2 as YFSETQ. This CDR3 spans 14 amino acids. CDR3 nucleotide sequence: TGCGCCAGCAGTCGGACAGGCGCGAACACTGAAGCTTTCTTT. Residues: CASSRTGANTEAFF.

As concerns this clone: One end of the junction does not line up with germline, which may come from a read error. V is TRBV6-1 and J is TRBJ2-7; the D call may be TRBD1 or TRBD2 (5 bases each). CDR3 size: 15 residues. CDR1 is MNHNS and CDR2 is SASEGT in the germline V gene. CDR3 region: CASREGRVGVPEQYF. The DNA for the CDR3 is TGTGCCAGCCGTGAGGGCCGGGTAGGGGTCCCGGAGCAGTACTTC.

The V gene is TRBV5-8, the J gene TRBJ2-1; 11 bases line up with TRBD2. V was pared by 6 bases and J by 4 bases, with 6 bases of the junction left unmatched. Germline assignment: CDR1 SGHTS and CDR2 YDEGEE. This CDR3 contains 15 residues. The DNA of the CDR3 is TGTGCCAGCACCAAGGGACTAGCGGATTACAATGAGCAGTTCTTC. It is translated as CASTKGLADYNEQFF.

The chain recombines TRBV28 with TRBJ2-5, with D maybe TRBD1 (8 bases). Germline lookup yields CDR1 MDHEN and CDR2 SYDVKM. Trimming removed 6 bases at V and 2 bases at J, with 22 bases between. This CDR3 region has 17 residues. The CDR3 DNA reads TGTGCCAGCAGAGTTATGGGCACAGGGGGGGGGCAAGAGACCCAGTACTTC. It is translated as CASRVMGTGGGQETQYF.

The chain combines TRBV6-5 with TRBJ1-6, with TRBD1 matching 9 bases. The CDR3 covers 16 residues. With V trimmed by 0 bases and J by 8 bases, 5 bases remained unmatched. CDR1 and CDR2 from the germline V gene are MNHEY and SVGAGI. CDR3 loop: CASSYSDRGLDSPLHF. In DNA form, the CDR3 reads TGTGCCAGCAGTTACTCGGACAGGGGCCTCGATTCACCCCTCCACTTT.